Listed here are 8 T cell receptor beta chains from one sample, sequenced in a study of blood T cell repertoires in COVID-19. Data came from immunoSEQ multiplex PCR; TCRdb stores just in-frame clones and leaves some out. There are roughly 68,000 clones in the sample; 79% occur only once, and around a tenth lies in the top ten. Sequencing was carried out using peripheral blood. The receptors were sampled from a woman aged 45 to 65 with acute or convalescent COVID-19.

The V call is TRBV10-3, the J call TRBJ1-2; maybe TRBD1 (6 bases). The V gene lost 0 bases and the J gene lost 4 bases, with 9 bases spanning the gap. Germline CDR1 reads ENHRY; CDR2 reads SYGVKD. This CDR3 is built from 14 residues. CDR3 nucleotides: TGTGCCATCAGTGAGTCACAGGGAACCTATGGCTACACCTTC. This gives the protein CAISESQGTYGYTF.

The CDR3 reads CASSFFSNTEAFF. CDR3 nucleotide sequence: TGTGCCAGCAGCTTCTTTTCGAACACTGAAGCTTTCTTT. The rearrangement joins TRBV7-2 to TRBJ1-1; D is unclear. Looked up from germline, CDR1 is SGHTA and CDR2 is FQGNSA. This CDR3 is built from 13 residues. The V end was cut by 3 bases, the J end by 1 base, with 6 bases between.

As DNA, the CDR3 is TGTGCCAGCAGCTTACGGAGGGGGCGCGGGGAGACCCAGTACTTC. As protein: CASSLRRGRGETQYF. The genes are TRBV13 and TRBJ2-5, with a weak D call TRBD1 (7 bases). The CDR3 is 15 amino acids. The ends were cut back, 2 bases at V and 5 bases at J, with 15 bases in the middle. Germline V lookup: CDR1 PRHDT, CDR2 FYEKMQ (reference sequence).

The chain carries TRBV19 and TRBJ2-7; maybe TRBD1 (6 bases). Germline CDR1 is LNHDA and CDR2 is SQIVND (reference sequence). V lost 3 bases and J lost 7, with 10 bases in between. This CDR3 has 12 residues. The CDR3 is CASSMTQGEQYF. DNA of the CDR3: TGTGCCAGTAGTATGACCCAGGGGGAGCAGTACTTC.

The rearrangement links TRBV5-1 to TRBJ2-5; 11 bases match TRBD2. V dropped 5 bases and J dropped 5; count of bases not matched to a gene: 8. CDR1 and CDR2 from the germline V gene are SGHRS and YFSETQ. The CDR3 extends over 15 amino acids. This CDR3 reads CASSGSGGAWETQYF. CDR3 nucleotide sequence: TGCGCCAGCAGTGGTAGCGGGGGGGCCTGGGAGACCCAGTACTTC.

This clone was seen a single time. The chain carries TRBV27 and TRBJ1-1; D not certain. The length of the CDR3 is 15 residues. Trimming shortened V by 0 bases and J by 0 bases, and 8 bases separated the two germline ends. Germline-derived CDR1 and CDR2 are MNHEY and SMNVEV (reference sequence). As DNA, the CDR3 is TGTGCCAGCAGTTTATCCGAGGGTATGAACACTGAAGCTTTCTTT. Translation gives CASSLSEGMNTEAFF.

The CDR3 bases are TGTGCCAGCAGCCCTCCAAGTCTCTTAAGCGGTGAAGCTTTCTTT. Encoded protein: CASSPPSLLSGEAFF. V is TRBV9 and J is TRBJ1-1; D unclear. V shed 4 bases and J shed 7 bases, with 20 bases lying between them. CDR1 SGDLS and CDR2 YYNGEE come from the germline V gene. The CDR3 runs 15 residues.

V usage is TRBV6-6 and J usage is TRBJ2-7; no firm D call. Germline lookup yields CDR1 MNHNY and CDR2 SVGAGI (reference sequence). Trimming removed 6 bases from V and 4 bases from J, with 7 bases in between. This CDR3 is 11 amino acids long. CDR3 region: CASRSTYEQYF. The CDR3 DNA reads TGTGCCAGCAGATCCACTTACGAGCAGTACTTC.